The clone carrying this T cell receptor (beta chain) was seen only once. Its antigen is currently unknown. The sample is drawn from a study of yellow fever vaccine responses in identical twins. Germline V gives CDR1 MNHEY, CDR2 SMNVEV (reference sequence). V was shortened by 3 bases and J by 3 bases, with 15 bases between the two germline ends. The CDR3 loop spans 15 amino acids. A single record per CDR3 protein comes from TCRdb applying MiXCR to the RT-PCR reads. The table shows about 18,000 distinct CDR3 sequences, with 55% to 65% occurring only once. Study-wide results and caveats: Twins reportedly appeared to share part of their vaccine T cell response while keeping part individual.

The sequence was obtained from a woman between 18 and 30 years old who received the yellow fever vaccine. This chain links TRBV27 with TRBJ2-7; no reliable D call. The material was T cells from blood (PBMCs), unsorted or a sorted subset (not recorded which), obtained before or after yellow fever vaccination (not recorded which). The CDR3 here is CASSLADPSIYEQYF. The CDR3 DNA reads TGTGCCAGCAGTTTGGCGGACCCAAGTATCTACGAGCAGTACTTC.